This T cell receptor (beta chain) was documented in a study of blood T cell repertoires in COVID-19. Trimming removed 1 base from V and 6 bases from J, with 19 bases in between. The germline V gene encodes CDR1 GTSNPN and CDR2 SVGIG (reference sequence). CDR3 size: 16 residues. This clone was counted a few times. The method was immunoSEQ multiplex PCR; TCRdb's version includes in-frame clones alone and lacks a portion of them. The table has roughly 140,000 clones, roughly 71% seen once. This sequence joins TRBV30 and TRBJ1-3, with D possibly TRBD1 on 6 matching bases. Material: peripheral blood. This clonotype originated in an elderly woman with acute or convalescent COVID-19. In DNA, the CDR3 is TGTGCCTGGAGTGCTACCCGGACAGCGCCAATAAACACCATATATTTT. The encoded protein is CAWSATRTAPINTIYF.